This entry is about one T cell receptor beta chain. These data originate in a study of blood T cell repertoires in COVID-19. Study context: Spain, Italy and the United States supplied samples that represented acute and convalescent COVID-19. The analysed material was cDNA or gDNA that came from T cells, B-cell-depleted T cells, or PBMCs.

Two negative PCRs, clearance, or symptom resolution had been documented for recovered Cohort 3 donors. This CDR3 spans 13 amino acids. Germline CDR1 is GTSNPN and CDR2 is SVGIG (reference sequence). With 0 bases removed from V and 4 bases from J, the gap between germline ends came to 9 bases. Measured with immunoSEQ multiplex PCR; TCRdb has only the in-frame clones, and not every one. The sample has approximately 280,000 clones; about 85% are singletons. V is TRBV30 and J is TRBJ1-1; D not resolved. Input material: PBMCs or T cells enriched from blood (not recorded which). The receptor's source is a woman aged 50 to 60 who had recovered from COVID-19. The CDR3 DNA reads TGTGCCTGGAGTGTAACCGAGGGCACTGAAGCTTTCTTT. Translation: CAWSVTEGTEAFF.